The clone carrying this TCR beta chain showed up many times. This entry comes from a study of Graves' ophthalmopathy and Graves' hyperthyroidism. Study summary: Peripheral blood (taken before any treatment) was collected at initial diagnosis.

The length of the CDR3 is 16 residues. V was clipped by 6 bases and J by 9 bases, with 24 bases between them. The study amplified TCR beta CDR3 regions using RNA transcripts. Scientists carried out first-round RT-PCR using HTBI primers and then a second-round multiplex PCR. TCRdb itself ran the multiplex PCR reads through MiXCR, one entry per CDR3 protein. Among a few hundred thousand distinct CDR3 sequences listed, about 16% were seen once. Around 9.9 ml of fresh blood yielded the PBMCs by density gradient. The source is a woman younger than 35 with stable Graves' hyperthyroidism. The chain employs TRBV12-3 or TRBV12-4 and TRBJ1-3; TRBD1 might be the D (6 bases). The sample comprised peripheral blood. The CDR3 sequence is CASSPAGRGTGSTIYF. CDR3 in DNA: TGTGCCAGCAGCCCTGCGGGCAGGGGAACCGGGAGCACCATATATTTT.